Listed here is a single TCR beta chain. No cognate antigen has been identified for it. Base qualities were left out, and no much larger clone turns up one base away. This specimen's time point label, interpreted: newly diagnosed GD, antithyroid drugs for less than 3 months. RNA was extracted from PBMCs in TRIzol for both TCR sequencing and RNA sequencing. Graves' disease was diagnosed according to American Thyroid Association guidelines. Patients for the study were recruited at an endocrinology department in Xi'an, China. Each patient gave roughly 10 milliliters of peripheral blood, collected in an EDTA anticoagulant tube. Ficoll Paque Plus density gradient separation was used to isolate PBMCs, and no further T cell sorting was done. RNA quality was checked with an Agilent 2100 Bioanalyzer and agarose gel, and concentration with a NanoDrop 2000. The sample comes from a study of regulatory T cells in long-lasting Graves disease (dated by TCRdb to the early 2020s). Describing the broader study: In the newly diagnosed Graves' disease group, patients had been taking antithyroid drugs for less than 3 months. TCR sequencing covered 13 persistent and roughly 20 newly diagnosed Graves' disease patients, 33 samples in total. The study was conducted in China and was registered as a clinical trial. Patients with persistent Graves' disease were compared with patients with newly diagnosed Graves' disease using TCR sequencing and RNA sequencing of peripheral blood.

In the germline V gene (reference sequence), CDR1 corresponds to GTSNPN and CDR2 to SVGIG. Measured from the cysteine to the phenylalanine, the CDR3 is 11 residues long. Solely the CDR3 DNA is kept, with 33 bases framed from the first base. V gives up 7 bases and J gives up 9 bases, and the segment between their germline ends measures 16 bases. Broader findings and caveats from the paper: Persistent disease showed preferential use of TRBV28, TRBJ1-2 and TRBJ2-5, whereas newly diagnosed disease favored TRBV20-1 and TRBJ2-1. Sequencing and analysis were restricted to the TCR beta chain. Only peripheral blood was studied, because thyroid tissue, the primary lesion, was inaccessible. The small sample size was acknowledged by the authors as a limitation that may reduce accuracy. More public clonotypes were shared among persistent patients (roughly 2,700) than among newly diagnosed patients (roughly 1,000). Lower TCR Shannon entropy and fewer highly expanded clones were observed in persistent Graves' disease patients than in newly diagnosed patients, which suggested clonal expansion.

Receptors were amplified or captured by multiplex PCR. The data were produced on an Illumina HiSeq 4000. TCR beta libraries were built with iRepertoire HTBI primers and Arm-PCR amplification of CDR3 regions. Gel purification was performed on PCR products prior to sequencing. As for the original processing: Across samples, roughly 60 TRBV and roughly 15 TRBJ segments were identified and used for gene usage analysis of CDR3 amino acid clonotypes. Filtered high-quality paired reads were merged into contigs using COPE and FqMerger. BLAST was used to align contigs to IMGT TRBV, TRBD and TRBJ reference genes, with CDR3 defined following IMGT. Highly expanded clones were defined as clonotypes with a frequency above 0.1%. Repertoire diversity was measured by Shannon entropy, and V-J evenness by the Gini coefficient. Public clonotypes were defined as clonotypes shared by more than one individual. The raw public data were reprocessed by TCRdb itself: fastp quality trimming at Q25, MiXCR clonotype calling, in-frame beta chains only. When rows share a CDR3 protein, they turn into one entry using the most common DNA and genes. The V and J calls reflect TCRdb's pipeline rather than the authors' work. The sample has roughly 350,000 distinct CDR3 sequences on record, over 15% of them singletons. Of the sample, 30% is held by the ten largest clones.

This same sample was also taken into another study, of T cells in Graves' hyperthyroidism and ophthalmopathy. Reported in the second study: Graves' hyperthyroidism was defined as stable when no progression to ophthalmopathy occurred over 18 months of follow-up. Hyperthyroidism patients were newly diagnosed, had a disease duration of under 2 months, and were aged 18 to 65 years. Any patient with an uncontrolled infection, another autoimmune disease, pregnancy or lactation was excluded. Diagnoses were based on clinical symptoms, serum thyroxine and TRAb, thyroid ultrasound and orbital computed tomography. The TCR CDR3 was subjected to a first round of RT-PCR using the HTBI primer set and the Qiagen OneStep RT-PCR kit. Most expanded thyroid clonotypes (frequency above 0.001) were also found in blood, which suggests that blood repertoires may mirror thyroid immune responses. Ophthalmopathy was separated from stable hyperthyroidism by a 13 V-J signature model, with over 85% sensitivity and approximately 81% specificity obtained in cross-validation and 80%/75% obtained in testing. In validation, progression to ophthalmopathy was predicted by the model with 55% to 71% sensitivity and nearly 75% specificity, a median of 6.5 months before onset. A discovery cohort of about a hundred patients, roughly 43 with Graves' ophthalmopathy and about 60 with stable Graves' hyperthyroidism, was used to find distinguishing TCR V-J signatures. Prospective prediction of ophthalmopathy was tested in an independent validation cohort consisting of about 20 hyperthyroidism patients and some 16 patients who later progressed to ophthalmopathy. For training and testing, the 100 or so patients in the discovery cohort were randomly divided in a 7:3 ratio. In addition, the study compared T-cell repertoires in thyroid tissue and in blood from roughly six Graves' hyperthyroidism patients. After sampling, hyperthyroidism patients received methimazole starting at 30 mg daily, and ophthalmopathy patients received high-dose intravenous methylprednisolone. The libraries were constructed in a second round of multiplex PCR and then size-selected and purified. Sequencing of the libraries was done on an Illumina HiSeq2000 using paired-end 100 bp reads. SOAPnuke was used to process the raw data, throwing out any read that contained adapters or uncalled bases, had a mean Phred below 15, or lacked an exact constant-primer or identifier match. High-quality paired reads were merged with COPE v1.2.5, and unique nucleotide sequences were defined as clonotypes. MiTCR v1.1 was used to align the clonotypes against IMGT TRBV, TRBD and TRBJ reference segments. Analysis was restricted to V-J combinations with a frequency above 0.0001, which covered roughly 99% of repertoires. A TCS score was defined as the ratio of F50 (clonal expansion) to E x V (chaos), with BLOSUM62-based TCRdist applied between CDR3 peptides within each V-J. Welch's t-statistics and random forest reduced some 510 V-J features to around 14, which were used in a naive Bayes classifier (R e1071). Sample size was not statistically predetermined, and blinding of investigators to group allocation was not performed. According to the paper, TCR Vbeta CDR3 sequencing was carried out on over 130 peripheral blood samples, which came from some 41 ophthalmopathy, under 80 hyperthyroidism and about 17 progressor patients.

The chain links TRBV30 with TRBJ2-7; a weak D assignment points to TRBD2 (5 bases agree). The TCR sequence derives from a man in his forties with Graves disease. Donor details come from another sample of the same person, matched by shared clones. This specimen was peripheral blood mononuclear cells (PBMCs), taken at new diagnosis, from a patient treated with antithyroid drugs. CDR3 loop: CASYGRDGQYF. The DNA is TGTGCCTCGTACGGACGGGATGGGCAGTACTTC.